Sequencing of this T cell receptor (beta chain) was carried out in a study of blood T cells in healthy people across ages. The study, taken as a whole, reports: Those diversity estimates obtained from one million T cells were thought to be underestimates.

Combining a sample-barcoded 5' primer with a J-beta primer mix, a second PCR ran for about 6 to 12 cycles. A template-switch adaptor containing 12 random nucleotides labeled each cDNA molecule. One entry per CDR3 protein results from TCRdb running MiXCR on the 5' RACE reads. The repertoire holds 780,000 or so distinct CDR3 sequences, with just over 55% as singletons. This CDR3 is built from 12 residues. Germline lookup yields CDR1 MNHNY and CDR2 SVGAGI (reference sequence). This clonotype has only one observation. Antigen specificity is unknown. The junction differs from germline at one of its ends, possibly a read error.

V and J are TRBV6-6 and TRBJ2-7, with 9 bases that match TRBD1. The sequence derives from a man aged 40-55 years in good health. Sequencing was done on a sample of blood. The DNA for the CDR3 is TGTGCCAGCAGTCCTACAGGGGGCGAGCGGTACTTC. This translates into CASSPTGGERYF.